Listed below are T cell receptor beta chains from one sample, sequenced in a study of metastatic and nonmetastatic thyroid tumors. TCRdb re-analyzed the PCR reads using MiXCR. This sample yields approximately 17,000 clones, of which roughly 26% are seen a single time; 10% belongs to the top ten. The sample comprised adjacent normal tissue. The receptors stem from a female donor with papillary thyroid cancer or a benign thyroid nodule (not recorded which). Some clones in this sample may be carry-over from other donors' samples. Both conserved end residues are part of each CDR3. Each record gives: D gene, clone size, V gene, J gene, CDR3 protein, CDR3 DNA. The D gene is left open where the match is weak. Clone sizes are given selectively: once, few, many, or a class where the clone is expanded.

>TRBD1|few|TRBV14|TRBJ1-1
CASSQGQGTYTEAFF
TGTGCCAGCAGCCAAGGACAGGGGACTTACACTGAAGCTTTCTTT
>TRBD1|-|TRBV7-2|TRBJ1-2
CASSSQTGEDYGYTF
TGTGCCAGCAGCTCCCAGACAGGGGAGGATTATGGCTACACCTTC
>TRBD1|many|TRBV19|TRBJ2-7
CASSISQDRVHEQYF
TGTGCCAGTAGTATCAGTCAGGACAGGGTCCACGAGCAGTACTTC
>TRBD2|once|TRBV18|TRBJ2-1
CASSSLAESNNEQFF
TGTGCCAGCTCATCGCTAGCGGAGTCTAACAATGAGCAGTTCTTC
>-|many|TRBV27|TRBJ2-1
CASSFSGRYNEQFF
TGTGCCAGCAGTTTTTCAGGGAGATACAATGAGCAGTTCTTC
>TRBD2|-|TRBV7-3|TRBJ2-3
CASSLNGRKDTQYF
TGTGCCAGCAGCTTAAACGGGAGGAAAGATACGCAGTATTTT
>TRBD1|-|TRBV19|TRBJ1-1
CASGPRTGSMLFSEAFF
TGTGCCAGTGGCCCACGGACAGGGTCCATGTTGTTCTCTGAAGCTTTCTTT
>TRBD2|-|TRBV6-1|TRBJ2-3
CASSGAGVGTQYF
TGTGCCAGCAGCGGAGCGGGGGTGGGTACGCAGTATTTT
>-|-|TRBV7-8|TRBJ1-1
CASSQDRTEAFF
TGTGCCAGCAGCCAAGACAGGACCGAAGCTTTCTTT
>-|-|TRBV5-1|TRBJ1-2
CASSLASTGRRTF
TGCGCCAGCAGCTTGGCCTCTACCGGAAGGCGAACCTTC
>TRBD2|once|TRBV10-2|TRBJ2-2
CASSESRGAGGPNTGELFF
TGCGCCAGCAGTGAGTCGAGGGGCGCGGGAGGGCCTAACACCGGGGAGCTGTTTTTT
>TRBD1|-|TRBV30|TRBJ1-5
CAWSRGPGGARSNQPQHF
TGTGCCTGGAGTAGGGGGCCGGGGGGCGCCCGGAGCAATCAGCCCCAGCATTTT
>-|few|TRBV15|TRBJ2-1
CATSRGVRGSVEQFF
TGTGCCACCAGCAGAGGGGTTCGGGGCTCGGTTGAGCAGTTCTTC
>-|-|TRBV20-1|TRBJ1-2
CSAQIRNHYGYTF
TGCAGTGCTCAAATTCGGAACCACTATGGCTACACCTTC
>-|few|TRBV28|TRBJ1-5
CASSLGGVRGYQPQHF
TGTGCCAGCAGTTTAGGGGGGGTCCGGGGTTATCAGCCCCAGCATTTT
>-|-|TRBV6-1|TRBJ2-7
CASSEALSALCEQYF
TGTGCCAGCAGTGAAGCGCTTTCCGCGCTGTGCGAGCAGTACTTC
>-|few|TRBV7-9|TRBJ2-7
CASSLQPYEQYF
TGTGCCAGCAGCCTACAACCCTACGAGCAGTACTTC